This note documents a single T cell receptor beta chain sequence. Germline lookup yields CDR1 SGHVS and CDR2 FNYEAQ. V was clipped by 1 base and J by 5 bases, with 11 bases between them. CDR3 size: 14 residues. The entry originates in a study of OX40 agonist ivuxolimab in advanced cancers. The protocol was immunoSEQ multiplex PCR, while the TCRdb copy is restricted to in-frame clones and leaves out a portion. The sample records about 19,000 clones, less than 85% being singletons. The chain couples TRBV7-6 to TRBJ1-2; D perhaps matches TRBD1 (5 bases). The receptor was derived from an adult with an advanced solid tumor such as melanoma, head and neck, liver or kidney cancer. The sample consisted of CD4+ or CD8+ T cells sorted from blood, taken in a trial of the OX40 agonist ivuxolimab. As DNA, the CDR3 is TGTGCCAGCAGCTTAGGTACAGGCCCTTATGGCTACACCTTC. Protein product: CASSLGTGPYGYTF.